These T cell receptor beta chains were read from a single sample in a study of T cell clones after liver transplantation. Data came from immunoSEQ multiplex PCR; TCRdb stores just in-frame clones and leaves some out. The sample includes 50,000 to 60,000 clones, 70% of them seen just once. The sequencing used CD4+ T cells from blood, collected at the approximately 16-month timepoint. The receptors were gathered from a human patient who received a liver transplant. T cells may partly derive from the graft donor. The CDR3 runs from the conserved cysteine through the conserved F or W. The D gene is left open where the match is weak. Only some rows state a clone size, as once, few, many or a class for expanded clones.

TRBV2	TRBJ2-3	TRBD1	NA	CASSTTGVGTDTQYF	TGTGCCAGCAGTACAACAGGGGTGGGGACAGATACGCAGTATTTT
TRBV5-1	TRBJ2-5	TRBD1	NA	CASSPTGRNQETQYF	TGCGCCAGCAGCCCGACAGGGCGGAACCAAGAGACCCAGTACTTC
TRBV25-1	TRBJ1-4	NA	NA	CASSDTVEKLFF	TGTGCCAGCAGTGACACAGTTGAAAAACTGTTTTTT
TRBV6-1	TRBJ1-5	TRBD1	NA	CASRGQVAGGQPQHF	TGTGCCAGCAGAGGACAGGTGGCAGGCGGTCAGCCCCAGCATTTT
TRBV5-8	TRBJ2-1	NA	few	CASSFLGGNYNEQFF	TGTGCCAGCAGCTTTTTAGGGGGAAACTACAATGAGCAGTTCTTC
TRBV30	TRBJ1-2	NA	NA	CAWSVRSWDRLGYTF	TGTGCCTGGAGTGTACGTTCCTGGGACCGCCTGGGCTACACCTTC
TRBV15	TRBJ1-3	NA	once	CATSRDTYSGNTIYF	TGTGCCACCAGCAGAGACACTTACTCTGGAAACACCATATATTTT
TRBV5-6	TRBJ1-1	NA	NA	CASSYKPTGEQDFF	TGTGCCAGCAGCTACAAACCTACAGGCGAGCAGGATTTCTTT
TRBV19	TRBJ2-2	TRBD1	few	CASSRQGNTGELFF	TGTGCCAGTAGTCGACAGGGGAACACCGGGGAGCTGTTTTTT
TRBV6-1	TRBJ1-1	NA	NA	CASSTEEDTEAFF	TGTGCCAGCAGTACCGAAGAGGACACTGAAGCTTTCTTT
TRBV5-1	TRBJ2-3	TRBD2	NA	CASSLRGVSTDTQYF	TGCGCCAGCAGCTTACGGGGGGTCAGCACAGATACGCAGTATTTT
TRBV30	TRBJ1-2	NA	NA	CAWSPGQVRNYGYTF	TGTGCCTGGAGTCCAGGGCAGGTCAGGAACTATGGCTACACCTTC
TRBV18	TRBJ2-5	NA	NA	CASSPSLEGQETQYF	TGTGCCAGCTCACCCTCCTTGGAAGGGCAAGAGACCCAGTACTTC
TRBV5-1	TRBJ2-5	TRBD2	once	CASSWGRGTKETQYF	TGCGCCAGCAGCTGGGGCCGGGGGACTAAAGAGACCCAGTACTTC
TRBV7-2	TRBJ2-3	TRBD2	few	CASSLGASGGSKQYF	TGTGCCAGCAGCTTAGGGGCTAGCGGGGGCTCTAAGCAGTATTTT
TRBV2	TRBJ1-1	TRBD1	NA	CASTGGLPNTEAFF	TGTGCCAGTACAGGGGGCCTTCCGAACACTGAAGCTTTCTTT
TRBV2	TRBJ1-4	TRBD1	NA	CASSPSPPRDRDEKLFF	TGTGCCAGCAGCCCAAGTCCCCCCCGGGACAGGGATGAAAAACTGTTTTTT
TRBV9	TRBJ2-5	NA	NA	CASSPRMGETQYF	TGTGCCAGCAGCCCCCGAATGGGGGAGACCCAGTACTTC
TRBV2	TRBJ2-5	TRBD2	NA	CASSLSTSGQETQYF	TGTGCCAGCTCCCTTTCAACTAGCGGGCAAGAGACCCAGTACTTC
TRBV5-1	TRBJ2-5	NA	NA	CASSFAREETQYF	TGCGCCAGCAGCTTCGCCAGGGAAGAGACCCAGTACTTC
TRBV30	TRBJ1-1	NA	many	CAWSAGRQGNTEAFF	TGTGCCTGGAGTGCCGGCAGGCAGGGGAACACTGAAGCTTTCTTT
TRBV6-1	TRBJ2-3	TRBD1	NA	CASSGRQGRSTDTQYF	TGTGCCAGCAGTGGAAGACAGGGGCGAAGCACAGATACGCAGTATTTT
TRBV19	TRBJ1-5	NA	NA	CASSMRRNSNQPQHF	TGTGCCAGTAGTATGCGCAGAAATAGCAATCAGCCCCAGCATTTT
TRBV15	TRBJ2-1	TRBD2	NA	CATSRGAGGLISNEQFF	TGTGCCACCAGCAGAGGGGCGGGAGGGCTTATATCCAATGAGCAGTTCTTC
TRBV19	TRBJ2-7	NA	NA	CASSTSSWDSPYEQYF	TGTGCCAGTAGTACCTCCTCTTGGGACTCACCCTACGAGCAGTACTTC
TRBV13	TRBJ2-1	NA	NA	CASSLGDYSYNEQFF	TGTGCCAGCAGCTTAGGAGACTACTCCTACAATGAGCAGTTCTTC
TRBV18	TRBJ2-6	NA	once	CASSPRGGIPTFSGANVLTF	TGTGCCAGCTCACCCAGGGGAGGCATTCCTACATTCTCTGGGGCCAACGTCCTGACTTTC
TRBV19	TRBJ2-3	NA	NA	CASSMGPQDTQYF	TGTGCCAGTAGTATGGGCCCCCAGGATACGCAGTATTTT
TRBV30	TRBJ2-7	NA	NA	CAWSQRPYEQYF	TGTGCCTGGAGTCAGAGACCCTACGAGCAGTACTTC
TRBV6-1	TRBJ2-7	NA	NA	CASSETGIVYEQYF	TGTGCCAGCAGTGAAACAGGGATCGTATACGAGCAGTACTTC
TRBV7-9	TRBJ1-1	NA	NA	CASSTRRTEAFF	TGTGCCAGCAGCACACGACGTACTGAAGCTTTCTTT
TRBV25-1	TRBJ2-3	NA	NA	CASSGDLRTDTQYF	TGTGCCAGCAGTGGGGACCTCCGCACAGATACGCAGTATTTT
TRBV9	TRBJ2-6	NA	NA	CASSVAGGTTGANVLTF	TGTGCCAGCAGCGTAGCCGGAGGAACGACTGGGGCCAACGTCCTGACTTTC
TRBV28	TRBJ2-3	NA	few	CASSFAPGGGTDTQYF	TGTGCCAGCAGTTTTGCGCCCGGCGGGGGCACAGATACGCAGTATTTT
TRBV29-1	TRBJ2-7	NA	NA	CSVEKGIGNEQYF	TGCAGCGTTGAGAAAGGGATAGGAAACGAGCAGTACTTC
TRBV6-6	TRBJ1-2	NA	once	CASSYEGRANYGYTF	TGTGCCAGCAGTTACGAGGGCAGGGCGAACTATGGCTACACCTTC
TRBV10-3	TRBJ1-2	TRBD1	NA	CAITGTAPSNYGYTF	TGTGCCATCACCGGGACAGCTCCATCTAACTATGGCTACACCTTC
TRBV6-1	TRBJ2-3	NA	NA	CASSDFQGSPTDTQYF	TGTGCCAGCAGTGATTTCCAGGGTTCCCCTACAGATACGCAGTATTTT
TRBV13	TRBJ2-3	NA	NA	CASSAEWDTQYF	TGTGCCAGCAGCGCCGAGTGGGATACGCAGTATTTT
TRBV6-1	TRBJ2-3	NA	NA	CASSVDGTLTDTQYF	TGTGCCAGCAGTGTGGACGGGACTTTGACAGATACGCAGTATTTT
TRBV5-8	TRBJ1-5	NA	NA	CASKGRADSNQPQHF	TGTGCCAGCAAGGGTAGAGCCGATAGCAATCAGCCCCAGCATTTT
TRBV30	TRBJ1-5	NA	few	CAWSPKRDYQPQHF	TGTGCCTGGAGCCCCAAGAGGGACTATCAGCCCCAGCATTTT
TRBV5-1	TRBJ1-2	NA	NA	CASSLGDAGSYGYTF	TGCGCCAGCAGCTTGGGAGATGCGGGGAGCTATGGCTACACCTTC
TRBV4-1	TRBJ1-3	NA	NA	CASSQEMRGLSSGNTIYF	TGCGCCAGCAGCCAAGAAATGAGGGGACTGAGCTCTGGAAACACCATATATTTT
TRBV6-5	TRBJ2-3	NA	NA	CASSSNTDTQYF	TGTGCCAGCAGTTCGAACACAGATACGCAGTATTTT
TRBV19	TRBJ2-1	TRBD1	NA	CASRPDHRLTGPWDEQFF	TGTGCCAGTAGACCCGACCACAGATTGACAGGGCCCTGGGATGAGCAGTTCTTC
TRBV5-1	TRBJ2-5	TRBD1	NA	CASSTGQGLGETQYF	TGCGCCAGTAGTACGGGACAGGGTCTGGGGGAGACCCAGTACTTC
TRBV6-5	TRBJ2-5	NA	NA	CASSYWAVGGTQYF	TGTGCCAGCAGTTACTGGGCTGTAGGTGGGACCCAGTACTTC
TRBV15	TRBJ2-2	NA	NA	CATSKEDTGELFF	TGTGCCACCAGCAAGGAGGACACCGGGGAGCTGTTTTTT
TRBV27	TRBJ2-3	TRBD1	few	CASSLSGTGKTDTQYF	TGTGCCAGCAGTTTATCGGGGACAGGCAAGACAGATACGCAGTATTTT
TRBV5-1	TRBJ2-7	TRBD1	NA	CASSSSPGQSSYEQYF	TGCGCCAGCAGCTCCTCACCGGGACAGTCCTCCTACGAGCAGTACTTC
TRBV11-2	TRBJ2-2	TRBD1	NA	CASSFAGQGNTGELFF	TGTGCCAGCAGCTTTGCGGGACAGGGGAACACCGGGGAGCTGTTTTTT
TRBV14	TRBJ2-5	NA	NA	CASSQEETQYF	TGTGCCAGCAGCCAAGAAGAGACCCAGTACTTC
TRBV18	TRBJ1-6	NA	few	CASSPSAGGENSPLHF	TGTGCCAGCTCACCATCAGCTGGGGGCGAGAATTCACCCCTCCACTTT
TRBV6-4	TRBJ2-7	TRBD2	NA	CAGLAGEKYEQYF	TGTGCCGGCTTAGCGGGGGAAAAATACGAGCAGTACTTC
TRBV18	TRBJ1-1	NA	few	CASSPVATHTGEAFF	TGTGCCAGCTCACCTGTAGCCACACACACCGGTGAAGCTTTCTTT
TRBV7-7	TRBJ2-5	NA	NA	CASSLERGETQYF	TGTGCCAGCAGCTTAGAACGGGGAGAGACCCAGTACTTC
TRBV19	TRBJ1-1	NA	NA	CASTPIEGGRAFF	TGTGCCAGTACCCCAATCGAGGGGGGACGAGCTTTCTTT
TRBV7-9	TRBJ2-3	NA	many	CASSSRAAKSTDTQYF	TGTGCCAGCAGCTCCCGGGCAGCTAAAAGCACAGATACGCAGTATTTT